The rows below give T cell receptor beta chains drawn from one sample of a study of cytomegalovirus exposure and HLA in healthy donors. Assay used: immunoSEQ multiplex PCR; TCRdb lists only in-frame clones, some missing. Here the sample spans around 100,000 clones, 55% to 80% being singletons. Sample: PBMCs. The receptor source for this set is a human donor in good health. Each CDR3 is given with its conserved first and last residue. A D gene is named only where the DNA matches it firmly. The listing skips clone size in some rows; elsewhere it reads once, few, many or a size class.

>TRBD1|-|TRBV6-6|TRBJ2-5
CASSRRGRAETQYF
TGTGCCAGCAGTCGAAGGGGGCGAGCAGAGACCCAGTACTTC
>-|-|TRBV5-1|TRBJ2-7
CASSIQTGSTYEQYF
TGCGCCAGCAGCATCCAGACAGGTTCCACCTACGAGCAGTACTTC
>-|-|TRBV11-2|TRBJ1-2
CASSLEGSEGYTF
TGTGCCAGCAGCTTAGAAGGGAGTGAGGGCTACACCTTC
>-|once|TRBV30|TRBJ1-1
CAWRLRGGSTEAFF
TGTGCCTGGAGGCTCCGGGGTGGGAGCACTGAAGCTTTCTTT
>-|-|TRBV5-8|TRBJ2-7
CASSLIPSSYEQYF
TGTGCCAGCAGCTTGATCCCGAGCTCCTACGAGCAGTACTTC
>TRBD1|-|TRBV29-1|TRBJ1-5
CSVGTGNQPQHF
TGCAGCGTTGGGACAGGGAATCAGCCCCAGCATTTT
>-|-|TRBV6-1|TRBJ2-3
CASSGGGRFLVGTDTQYF
TGTGCCAGCAGTGGGGGGGGGCGGTTTCTAGTCGGCACAGATACGCAGTATTTT
>-|-|TRBV28|TRBJ2-7
CASSSGPGEQYF
TGTGCCAGCAGTAGTGGTCCGGGAGAGCAGTACTTC
>-|-|TRBV19|TRBJ2-7
CASSIGPGYEQYF
TGTGCCAGTAGTATAGGTCCAGGATACGAGCAGTACTTC
>-|few|TRBV4-2|TRBJ2-3
CASSQEEASGTDTQYF
TGTGCCAGCAGCCAAGAGGAGGCTAGCGGCACAGATACGCAGTATTTT
>-|-|TRBV29-1|TRBJ2-7
CSVVGGADSSYEQYF
TGCAGCGTTGTAGGGGGGGCTGATAGCTCCTACGAGCAGTACTTC
>TRBD2|-|TRBV4-2|TRBJ2-3
CASSQERKASGRADTQYF
TGTGCCAGCAGCCAAGAAAGGAAGGCGAGCGGGAGGGCCGATACGCAGTATTTT
>TRBD1|-|TRBV4-1|TRBJ2-7
CASSQVQETGYEQYF
TGCGCCAGCAGCCAAGTCCAGGAGACAGGGTACGAGCAGTACTTC
>-|-|TRBV7-8|TRBJ2-1
CASSRLVLNNEQFF
TGTGCCAGCAGCCGACTAGTACTCAACAATGAGCAGTTCTTC
>TRBD1|-|TRBV5-1|TRBJ2-7
CASSLGGQGRDEQYF
TGCGCCAGCAGCTTGGGGGGACAGGGGAGGGACGAGCAGTACTTC
>-|few|TRBV28|TRBJ2-2
CASSSFTELFF
TGTGCCAGCAGTTCATTTACGGAGTTGTTTTTT
>TRBD2|-|TRBV27|TRBJ2-1
CASSLQAGGHNEQFF
TGTGCCAGCAGTTTACAAGCGGGAGGCCACAATGAGCAGTTCTTC
>-|-|TRBV5-4|TRBJ2-3
CAPYFEWSADTQYF
TGTGCCCCCTATTTTGAGTGGAGCGCAGATACGCAGTATTTT
>TRBD2|-|TRBV2|TRBJ2-2
CASTWTASGRSGTGELFF
TGTGCCAGCACTTGGACGGCTAGCGGGAGATCTGGCACCGGGGAGCTGTTTTTT
>-|few|TRBV2|TRBJ1-2
CASSVGANYGYTF
TGTGCCAGCAGTGTAGGGGCTAACTATGGCTACACCTTC
>-|-|TRBV6-1|TRBJ2-2
CASSEVTGNTGELFF
TGTGCCAGCAGTGAAGTAACAGGGAACACCGGGGAGCTGTTTTTT
>TRBD2|-|TRBV4-1|TRBJ2-1
CASSRELAGLNEQFF
TGCGCCAGCAGCCGAGAACTAGCGGGTCTCAATGAGCAGTTCTTC
>-|few|TRBV4-1|TRBJ2-7
CASSQAPVGRTASYEQYF
TGCGCCAGCAGCCAAGCCCCCGTAGGTCGGACTGCCTCCTACGAGCAGTACTTC
>TRBD1|-|TRBV19|TRBJ1-1
CASSRTGQAQEAFF
TGTGCCAGTAGTAGAACTGGACAGGCCCAAGAAGCTTTCTTT
>TRBD1|-|TRBV5-6|TRBJ2-7
CASSTGTGSYEQYF
TGTGCCAGCAGCACCGGGACAGGGAGTTACGAGCAGTACTTC
>TRBD1|-|TRBV18|TRBJ1-4
CASSPQTGEGEKLFF
TGTGCCAGCTCACCCCAGACAGGGGAAGGCGAAAAACTGTTTTTT
>-|-|TRBV10-2|TRBJ1-5
CASSESGVDQPQHF
TGCGCCAGCAGTGAATCCGGGGTCGATCAGCCCCAGCATTTT
>-|-|TRBV28|TRBJ2-1
CASRPTGSTLEQFF
TGTGCCAGCAGGCCTACAGGGAGTACCCTTGAGCAGTTCTTC
>TRBD2|-|TRBV18|TRBJ2-7
CASSPTVLAGAYEQYF
TGTGCCAGCTCACCGACAGTGCTAGCGGGAGCCTACGAGCAGTACTTC
>TRBD1|-|TRBV19|TRBJ1-5
CASWDSSNQPQHF
TGTGCCAGTTGGGACAGCAGCAATCAGCCCCAGCATTTT
>-|-|TRBV5-1|TRBJ2-2
CASSFQVPGELFF
TGCGCCAGCAGCTTTCAGGTGCCCGGGGAGCTGTTTTTT
>TRBD1|-|TRBV6-1|TRBJ1-4
CASSVRQGNEKLFF
TGTGCCAGCAGTGTCCGACAGGGGAATGAAAAACTGTTTTTT
>TRBD1|-|TRBV11-2|TRBJ1-1
CASSRQGPEAFF
TGTGCCAGCAGTAGACAGGGACCTGAAGCTTTCTTT
>TRBD1|-|TRBV9|TRBJ1-1
CASSVNPIWTGSNTEAFF
TGTGCCAGCAGCGTAAACCCCATTTGGACAGGTTCCAACACTGAAGCTTTCTTT
>TRBD2|-|TRBV10-3|TRBJ2-7
CAISRTSGSYEQYF
TGTGCCATCAGTCGGACTAGCGGCTCCTACGAGCAGTACTTC
>TRBD2|-|TRBV7-6|TRBJ2-1
CASRPREVDEQFF
TGTGCCAGCAGGCCCCGGGAGGTGGATGAGCAGTTCTTC